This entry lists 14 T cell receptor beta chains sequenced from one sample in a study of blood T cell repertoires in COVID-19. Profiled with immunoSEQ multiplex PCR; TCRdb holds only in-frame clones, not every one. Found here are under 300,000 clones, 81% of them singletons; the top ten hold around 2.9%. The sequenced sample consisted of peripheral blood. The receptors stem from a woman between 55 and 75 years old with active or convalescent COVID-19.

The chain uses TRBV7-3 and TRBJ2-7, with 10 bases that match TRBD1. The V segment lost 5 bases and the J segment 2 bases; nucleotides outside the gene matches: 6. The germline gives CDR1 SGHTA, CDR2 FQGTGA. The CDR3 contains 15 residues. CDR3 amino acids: CASSLAGTGAYEQYF. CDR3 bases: TGTGCCAGCAGCCTTGCCGGGACAGGGGCCTACGAGCAGTACTTC.

In DNA, the CDR3 is TGTGCCAGCAGCCCGAGGGTGACTAACCCGTCCTACGAGCAGTACTTC. Amino acid sequence: CASSPRVTNPSYEQYF. The rearrangement links TRBV7-9 to TRBJ2-7, with D possibly TRBD2 on 5 matching bases. This CDR3 comprises 16 residues. V dropped 5 bases and J dropped 1 base, with 18 bases sitting between them. The germline V gene has CDR1 SEHNR and CDR2 FQNEAQ (reference sequence).

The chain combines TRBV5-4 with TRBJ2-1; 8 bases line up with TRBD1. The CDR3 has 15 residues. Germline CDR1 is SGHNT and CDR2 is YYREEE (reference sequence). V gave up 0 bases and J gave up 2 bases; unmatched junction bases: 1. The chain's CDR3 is CASSLAGGAYNEQFF. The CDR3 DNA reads TGTGCCAGCAGCTTGGCAGGGGGCGCCTACAATGAGCAGTTCTTC.

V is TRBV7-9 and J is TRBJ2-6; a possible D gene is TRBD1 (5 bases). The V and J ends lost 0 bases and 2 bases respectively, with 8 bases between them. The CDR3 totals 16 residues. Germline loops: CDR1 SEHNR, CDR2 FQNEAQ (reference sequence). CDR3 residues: CASSLAVGAGANVLTF. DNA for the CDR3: TGTGCCAGCAGCTTAGCGGTAGGGGCTGGGGCCAACGTCCTGACTTTC.

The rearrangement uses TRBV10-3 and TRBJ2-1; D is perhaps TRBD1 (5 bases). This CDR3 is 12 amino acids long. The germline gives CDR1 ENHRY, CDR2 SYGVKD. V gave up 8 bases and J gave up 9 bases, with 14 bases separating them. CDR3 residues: CAIGAELGEQFF. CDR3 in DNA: TGTGCCATCGGGGCAGAGTTGGGTGAGCAGTTCTTC.

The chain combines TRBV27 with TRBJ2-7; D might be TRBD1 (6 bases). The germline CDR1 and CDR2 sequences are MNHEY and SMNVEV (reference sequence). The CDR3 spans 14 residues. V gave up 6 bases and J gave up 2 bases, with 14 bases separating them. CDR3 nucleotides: TGTGCCAGCAGCTCTAGGGACACCACCTACGAGCAGTACTTC. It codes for CASSSRDTTYEQYF.

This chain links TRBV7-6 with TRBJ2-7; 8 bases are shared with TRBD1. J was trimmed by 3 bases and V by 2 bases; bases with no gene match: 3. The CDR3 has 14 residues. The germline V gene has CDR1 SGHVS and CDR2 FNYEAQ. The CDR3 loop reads CASSLSTGGYEQYF. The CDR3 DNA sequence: TGTGCCAGCAGCTTAAGTACAGGGGGCTACGAGCAGTACTTC.

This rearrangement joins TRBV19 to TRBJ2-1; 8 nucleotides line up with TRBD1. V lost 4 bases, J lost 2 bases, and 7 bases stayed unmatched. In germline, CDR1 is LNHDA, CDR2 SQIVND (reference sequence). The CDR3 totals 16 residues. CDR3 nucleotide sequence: TGTGCCAGTAGTAACGGGGACAGGCTGACCTACAATGAGCAGTTCTTC. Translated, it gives CASSNGDRLTYNEQFF.

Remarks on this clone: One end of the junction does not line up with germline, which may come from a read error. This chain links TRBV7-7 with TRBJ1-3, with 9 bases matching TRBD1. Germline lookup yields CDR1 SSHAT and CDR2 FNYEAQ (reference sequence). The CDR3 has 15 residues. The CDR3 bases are TGTGCTAGCAGCCAGGGACAGGGCATTGGAAACACCATATATTTT. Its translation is CASSQGQGIGNTIYF.

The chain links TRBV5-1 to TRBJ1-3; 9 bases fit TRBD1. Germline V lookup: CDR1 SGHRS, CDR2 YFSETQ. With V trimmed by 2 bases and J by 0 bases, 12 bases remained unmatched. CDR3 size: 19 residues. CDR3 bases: TGCGCCAGCAGCTTAGGATCCGGGACAGGGACCTCCTCTGGAAACACCATATATTTT. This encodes CASSLGSGTGTSSGNTIYF.

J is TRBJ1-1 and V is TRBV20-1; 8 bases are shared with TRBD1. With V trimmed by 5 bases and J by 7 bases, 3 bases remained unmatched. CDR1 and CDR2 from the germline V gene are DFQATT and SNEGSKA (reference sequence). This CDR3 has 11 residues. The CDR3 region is CSADRGIEAFF. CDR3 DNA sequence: TGCAGTGCTGACAGGGGAATTGAAGCTTTCTTT.

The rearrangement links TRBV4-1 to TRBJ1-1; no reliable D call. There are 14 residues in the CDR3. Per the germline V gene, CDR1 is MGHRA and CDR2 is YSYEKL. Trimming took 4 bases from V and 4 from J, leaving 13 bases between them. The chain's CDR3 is CASSLSLGSTEAFF. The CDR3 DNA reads TGCGCCAGCAGCCTTTCGCTTGGCAGCACTGAAGCTTTCTTT.

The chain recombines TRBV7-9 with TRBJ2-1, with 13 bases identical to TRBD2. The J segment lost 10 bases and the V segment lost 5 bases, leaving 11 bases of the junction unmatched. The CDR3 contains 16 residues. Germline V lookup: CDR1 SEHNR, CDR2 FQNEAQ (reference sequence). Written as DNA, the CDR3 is TGTGCCAGCAGCCCTGGACTAGCGGGGGCAGAGGGAGAGCAGTTCTTC. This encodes CASSPGLAGAEGEQFF.

CDR3 loop: CASSPDRGHGYNSPLHF. CDR3 bases: TGTGCCAGCAGCCCGGACAGGGGGCATGGCTATAATTCACCCCTCCACTTT. This chain links TRBV3-1 (or the pseudogene TRBV3-2) with TRBJ1-6; 11 bases match TRBD1. Per the germline V gene, CDR1 is LGHDT and CDR2 is YNNKEL (reference sequence). CDR3 length equals 17 residues. V dropped 4 bases and J dropped 3; count of bases not matched to a gene: 5.